The rows below give T cell receptor beta chains drawn from one sample of a study of blood T cell repertoires in COVID-19. TCRdb's copy holds only in-frame clones and misses some; the assay was immunoSEQ multiplex PCR. The data show around 300,000 clones, 89% seen once. The source material was PBMCs or T cells enriched from blood (not recorded which). These receptors all come from a woman between 35 and 50 years old who had recovered from COVID-19. CDR3s include the opening cysteine and the closing phenylalanine or tryptophan.

CDR3aa,len,v_gene
CASSLRAGQGESYEQYF,17,TRBV7-2
CASSLAQGVGTEAFF,15,TRBV5-1
CASRGTSRLSEAFF,14,TRBV6-5
CASSRELNTEAFF,13,TRBV4-1
CASRVGQAMENTEAFF,16,TRBV5-1
CASSSRDSLPEAFF,14,TRBV19
CASSLGQGFSYGYTF,15,TRBV5-1
CASSLGRTYEQYF,13,TRBV19
CASSLIPGTSGAEQYF,16,TRBV5-1
CASSHAGGGLPYEQYF,16,TRBV11-2
CASSLGGLLNEQFF,14,TRBV7-2
CASSPQGSSGGFTDTQYF,18,TRBV9
CASSQDSRGAAGAEAFF,17,TRBV4-3
CASSLGLEETQYF,13,TRBV7-3
CASSLPSGFYEQYF,14,TRBV7-2
CSASHGGTEAFF,12,TRBV20-1
CASSSRTVMNTEAFF,15,TRBV5-4
CASSPPGGLRESNYGYTF,18,TRBV7-9
CATSRDPSGGPYEQYF,16,TRBV15
CASSPDRGTDTQYF,14,TRBV19
CASSLTILASNEQFF,15,TRBV5-1
CASRLTGGSQPQHF,14,TRBV6-5
CASSRRGGQGGYEQYF,16,TRBV3-1/TRBV3-2
CASSKPTGIPYEQYF,15,TRBV6-2/TRBV6-3
CASSIRLEPAFF,12,TRBV19
CASRPPGLATDTQYF,15,TRBV7-2
CASSQDRGDSPLHF,14,TRBV18
CASSLDGRPNTEAFF,15,TRBV5-6
CAWSGGGGYGYTF,13,TRBV30
CASSAGQKAFF,11,TRBV25-1
CASSLEQGFTNTEAFF,16,TRBV18
CATRDRDAEKLFF,13,TRBV15
CASNLDRANTGELFF,15,TRBV7-2
CAWSVQGGVTEAFF,14,TRBV30
CASSLRPSGTRNEQFF,16,TRBV7-3
CASRIQGNTGELFF,14,TRBV19
CASSRSGGRETQYF,14,TRBV6-1
CASRGQGLTYGYTF,14,TRBV2
CASSYSRGLDTEAFF,15,TRBV7-2
CASSQDPLLAPEQFF,15,TRBV4-2
CASSKKGQVPYEQYF,15,TRBV21-1